This TCR beta chain was observed in a study of patients and donors after allogeneic stem cell transplantation. In germline, CDR1 is MNHNS, CDR2 SASEGT. This CDR3 region has 13 residues. Details on this clonotype: The junction departs from the called germline gene at one end, perhaps through a read error.

TCRdb called the RT-PCR reads again in MiXCR, with one record for every CDR3 protein. In the table there are 190,000 or so distinct CDR3 sequences, around two fifths of which are singletons. This chain connects TRBV6-1 to TRBJ2-1; 7 nucleotides align to TRBD2. Sequenced sample: blood, either unsorted or a sorted T cell fraction (not recorded which). This TCR was recovered from a human donor who was either an allogeneic HSCT recipient or a stem cell or donor lymphocyte infusion donor (not recorded which). It is not recorded whose cells these are; they may come from a transplant donor. CDR3 nucleotides: TGTGCAATAGAGCGGGGCAACTACAATGAGCGGTTCTTC. It is translated as CAIERGNYNERFF.